This TCR beta chain emerged from a study of blood T cells in healthy people across ages. Overall study findings and caveats: Among long-lived donors, naive CD4+ cells were more numerous and diversity higher than in aged donors. Donor CMV status, an unknown factor, possibly confounded changes in expanded clonotypes. Estimates based on one million T cells were treated as lower bounds.

Total RNA was extracted at no less than 6 micrograms per sample. Germline CDR1 reads MNHEY; CDR2 reads SMNVEV (reference sequence). With 3 bases clipped from V and 9 bases from J, the junction kept 5 bases outside the gene matches. This CDR3 contains 15 residues. Primed by a sample-barcoded 5' primer and a J-beta primer mix, a second PCR proceeded for about 6 to 11 cycles. TCRdb analysed the 5' RACE reads with MiXCR anew, one entry per CDR3 protein. The table lists 1,500,000 or so distinct CDR3 sequences, about 45% of them singletons, with around 4% in the top ten. Concerning this clonotype itself: Antigen unknown.

The sample taken for sequencing was blood. The chain recombines TRBV27 with TRBJ2-1; 13 bases align to TRBD2. The TCR originated in a woman aged 18-29 years in good health. This chain's CDR3 is CASSLITSGRAEQFF. The CDR3 DNA reads TGTGCCAGCAGTTTGATAACTAGCGGGAGGGCTGAGCAGTTCTTC.